This T cell receptor beta chain was documented in a study of response to subunit inactivated influenza vaccine. The CDR3 runs to 15 residues. Trimming removed 2 bases at V and 2 bases at J, with 10 bases between. Per germline, CDR1 MDHEN and CDR2 SYDVKM. TCRdb fed the RT-PCR reads into MiXCR, producing one record per CDR3 protein. Among 550,000 to 800,000 distinct CDR3 sequences listed, approximately 15% were seen once. The gene calls are TRBV28 and TRBJ1-5; no firm D call. The sample in question was PBMCs from blood, obtained around 14 days before vaccination. The receptor's source is a man aged 50-59 years who received an inactivated influenza vaccine. CDR3 in amino acids: CASSLPGRGNQPQHF. In nucleotides, the CDR3 is TGTGCCAGCAGTTTACCAGGACGGGGCAATCAGCCCCAGCATTTT. The whole variable domain, filled in from reference TRBV28 and TRBJ1-5, reads DVKVTQSSRYLVKRTGEKVFLECVQDMDHENMFWYRQDPGLGLRLIYFSYDVKMKEKGDIPEGYSVSREKKERFSLILESASTNQTSMYLCASSLPGRGNQPQHFGDGTRLSIL.